This T cell receptor (beta chain) is from a study of blood T cell repertoires in COVID-19. About the research overall: COVID-19 samples from acute and convalescent phases originated in the United States, Italy and Spain. PBMCs, B-cell-depleted T cells, or T cells provided the cDNA or gDNA that made up the material.

In the study's own analysis: Nucleated cell counts were estimated from reference gene primer amplification. The table came from immunoSEQ multiplex PCR; TCRdb's copy has only in-frame clones and leaves some out. That table gives V, J and clone size, and the DNA gave D and trimming. This sample has 150,000 to 190,000 clones, with around 80% found just once. Trimming took 5 bases from V and 5 from J, leaving 12 bases between them. CDR3 size: 14 residues. CDR1 is LGHNA, CDR2 YSLEER, per germline. The sequenced material came from peripheral blood. This clonotype originated in a woman in her 50s with acute or convalescent COVID-19. The rearrangement links TRBV4-3 to TRBJ2-2, with D hard to call. CDR3 protein: CASSYETKTGELFF. In DNA form, the CDR3 reads TGCGCCAGCAGCTACGAAACTAAAACCGGGGAGCTGTTTTTT.